One and the same sample provided the 32 T cell receptor beta chains below, sequenced in a study of T cells in Graves' hyperthyroidism and ophthalmopathy. There were TCR beta CDR3 regions amplified from RNA transcripts. The HTBI primer set drove a first-round RT-PCR of the TCR CDR3. TCRdb re-called the multiplex PCR reads with MiXCR, one entry per CDR3 protein. The data contain a few hundred thousand distinct CDR3 sequences, approximately 17% of them seen just once; the ten biggest clones take up about 38%. The sample comprised blood. The source is a young man with Graves' ophthalmopathy.

The rearrangement uses TRBV3-1 and TRBJ2-1; 11 nucleotides align to TRBD2. The CDR3 runs to 20 residues. Trimming at V came to 1 base and at J to 6 bases, leaving 17 bases not matched to a gene. Germline V lookup: CDR1 LGHDT, CDR2 YNNKEL (reference sequence). The CDR3 loop reads CASSQGYSGGAPGIGNEQFF. CDR3 coding DNA: TGTGCCAGCAGCCAAGGGTATAGCGGGGGGGCCCCGGGTATTGGCAATGAGCAGTTCTTC.

Concerning this clonotype itself: An end of the junction differs from the germline gene, which may be a read error. The chain is built from TRBV4-1 and TRBJ1-4, with 10 bases that match TRBD1. The CDR3 is made up of 15 amino acids. Germline V CDR1 and CDR2: MGHRA, YSYEKL. Here the CDR3 reads CASSQVTGGGEKLFF. CDR3 nucleotide sequence: TGTGCCAGCAGCCAGGTGACAGGGGGCGGTGAAAAACTGTTTTTT.

This clonotype was seen ten or more times. The chain employs TRBV5-1 and TRBJ2-3; 7 positions match TRBD1. The CDR3 sequence is 14 residues long. The ends lost 4 bases at V and 2 bases at J; junction bases unmatched: 4. Looked up from germline, CDR1 is SGHRS and CDR2 is YFSETQ. The CDR3 nucleotides read TGCGCCAGCAGCATCGGACAGGACACAGATACGCAGTATTTT. Translation: CASSIGQDTDTQYF.

At least ten counts were recorded for this clonotype. The gene calls are TRBV20-1 and TRBJ1-1; D call uncertain. CDR3 length: 12 residues. CDR1 and CDR2 from the germline V gene are DFQATT and SNEGSKA (reference sequence). The CDR3 sequence is CSPSSGSPEAFF. CDR3 coding DNA: TGCAGCCCCAGCTCCGGCAGCCCAGAAGCTTTCTTT.

This clonotype was observed a handful of times. The chain is built from TRBV13 and TRBJ2-2; 9 positions match TRBD1. After removal of 4 bases from V and 3 bases from J, the junction contained 3 bases not matched to a gene. CDR1 and CDR2 from the germline V gene are PRHDT and FYEKMQ (reference sequence). The CDR3 loop spans 15 amino acids. CDR3 sequence: CASSYRDRDTGELFF. CDR3 DNA sequence: TGTGCCAGCAGCTACCGGGACAGGGACACCGGGGAGCTGTTTTTT.

This clonotype has a count of ten or more. The gene calls are TRBV5-6 and TRBJ2-3; D is possibly TRBD2 (6 bases). The CDR3 is 14 amino acids. The ends were cut back, 4 bases at V and 8 bases at J, with 17 bases in the middle. The germline gives CDR1 SGHDT, CDR2 YYEEEE. The CDR3 DNA is TGTGCCAGCAGCGATGGGAAGGGAGGTGGTACGCAGTATTTT. Protein: CASSDGKGGGTQYF.

This clonotype came up a few times. The chain recombines TRBV19 with TRBJ2-3, with D perhaps assigned TRBD1 or TRBD2 (5 bases each). This CDR3 is 16 amino acids long. V was cut by 2 bases and J by 4 bases, with 16 bases left in between. Per germline, CDR1 LNHDA and CDR2 SQIVND (reference sequence). The CDR3 DNA follows: TGTGCCAGTAGTATACCTGGGGGTACAGTAGCAGATACGCAGTATTTT. Its protein product is CASSIPGGTVADTQYF.

The J gene is TRBJ2-3, the V gene TRBV6-2 or TRBV6-3; the match to TRBD1 covers 10 bases. The germline gives CDR1 MNHEY, CDR2 SVGEGT. This CDR3 comprises 15 residues. The J segment lost 3 bases and the V segment lost 10 bases, leaving 10 bases of the junction unmatched. The CDR3 region is CAISWTGGITDTQYF. CDR3 in DNA: TGTGCCATCAGCTGGACAGGGGGTATTACAGATACGCAGTATTTT.

As regards this clonotype: A read error may produce the germline difference seen at one junction end. This sequence joins TRBV2 and TRBJ1-1, with 8 bases that match TRBD1. The CDR3 sequence is 14 residues long. The V gene's germline CDR1 is SNHLY and CDR2 FYNNEI. The CDR3 DNA reads as TGTGCCCGCAGACCCGACAGGGGAAACACTGAAGCTTTCTTT. It specifies CARRPDRGNTEAFF.

This clonotype has a count of ten or more. The J gene is TRBJ2-3, the V gene TRBV20-1, with D maybe TRBD2 (7 bases). CDR3 length equals 15 residues. Trimming shortened V by 3 bases and J by 3 bases, and 16 bases separated the two germline ends. Germline CDR1 is DFQATT and CDR2 is SNEGSKA (reference sequence). The DNA for the CDR3 is TGCAGTGCTAGCGGTAGGGGGGGGCGAACAGATACGCAGTATTTT. Residues: CSASGRGGRTDTQYF.

The chain joins TRBV5-1 to TRBJ2-1, with 9 positions matching TRBD1. The CDR3 extends over 19 amino acids. J lost 0 bases, V lost 6 bases, and 16 bases had no gene match. The germline V gene has CDR1 SGHRS and CDR2 YFSETQ. The DNA for the CDR3 is TGCGCCAGCAACCGGAGACAGGGGGTGGGACCGATCTCCTACAATGAGCAGTTCTTC. Translating it yields CASNRRQGVGPISYNEQFF.

This clonotype was seen repeatedly, ten times or more. V usage is TRBV7-9 and J usage is TRBJ2-5; 7 nucleotides line up with TRBD1. The CDR3 has 15 amino acids. Germline CDR1 and CDR2: SEHNR and FQNEAQ (reference sequence). Trimming took 5 bases from V and 4 from J; bases not matched to a gene: 10. The CDR3 DNA sequence: TGTGCCAGCAGCCCTAGGGACAGTGGTGGAGAGACCCAGTACTTC. This sequence encodes CASSPRDSGGETQYF.

This clonotype was counted between two and nine times. The V and J genes are TRBV12-3 or TRBV12-4 and TRBJ1-3; no clear D. V was clipped by 6 bases and J by 0 bases, with 12 bases between them. This CDR3 is 15 amino acids long. CDR3 in amino acids: CASSAPRISGNTIYF. The CDR3 DNA sequence: TGTGCCAGCAGCGCTCCTAGGATCTCTGGAAACACCATATATTTT.

The rearrangement links TRBV5-6 to TRBJ2-1; possible D gene TRBD1, 6 bases. Trimming removed 3 bases from V and 4 bases from J, with 26 bases in between. Germline values: CDR1 SGHDT, CDR2 YYEEEE. The CDR3 is made up of 19 amino acids. In DNA form, the CDR3 reads TGTGCCAGCAGCTCGACCCGAAGTGGACAGCCCAACTTGTACAATGAGCAGTTCTTC. Translated: CASSSTRSGQPNLYNEQFF.

The genes are TRBV6-1 and TRBJ1-5; D is undetermined. Trimming removed 0 bases from V and 3 bases from J, with 6 bases in between. The CDR3 covers 14 residues. Per germline, CDR1 MNHNS and CDR2 SASEGT. Here the CDR3 DNA reads TGTGCCAGCAGTGAAGCGCGTTTCAATCAGCCCCAGCATTTT. It yields the protein CASSEARFNQPQHF.

The V gene is TRBV24-1, the J gene TRBJ1-1, with D tentatively TRBD1 (6 bases). There are 14 residues in the CDR3. Germline loops: CDR1 KGHDR, CDR2 SFDVKD. V was shortened by 3 bases and J by 8 bases, with 15 bases between the two germline ends. CDR3 nucleotide sequence: TGTGCCACCAGTGATCTTGACAGGTACATGGAAGCTTTCTTT. Its translation: CATSDLDRYMEAFF.

The chain recombines TRBV2 with TRBJ2-2; a possible D gene is TRBD1 (6 bases). Trimming took 8 bases from V and 6 from J, leaving 22 bases between them. The germline V gene encodes CDR1 SNHLY and CDR2 FYNNEI. This CDR3 has 16 residues. The CDR3 loop is CASFPSHQGYAGELFF. The CDR3, as DNA: TGTGCCAGCTTTCCATCACATCAGGGGTACGCCGGGGAGCTGTTTTTT.

This clonotype was observed at least ten times. The J gene is TRBJ2-7, the V gene TRBV18; D assignment may be TRBD1 or TRBD2 (5 bases each). CDR1 and CDR2 from the germline V gene are KGHSH and LQKENI. The V end was cut by 3 bases, the J end by 2 bases, with 11 bases between. The CDR3 is 14 residues long. In nucleotides, the CDR3 is TGTGCCAGCTCACCTAGGGACGGAGCCTACGAGCAGTACTTC. This sequence encodes CASSPRDGAYEQYF.

This clonotype was detected ten times or more. CDR3 sequence reads: CASSRGQGSNQPQHF. The CDR3 DNA reads TGTGCCAGTAGCAGGGGACAGGGCAGCAATCAGCCCCAGCATTTT. V is TRBV19 and J is TRBJ1-5, with TRBD1 matching over 9 bases. The CDR3 runs 15 residues. With V trimmed by 6 bases and J by 1 base, 4 bases remained unmatched. The germline gives CDR1 LNHDA, CDR2 SQIVND (reference sequence).

This clonotype was observed at least ten times. This chain connects TRBV7-2 to TRBJ1-1; D might be TRBD1 (6 bases). This CDR3 has 13 residues. The V and J ends lost 5 bases and 5 bases respectively, with 12 bases between them. Per the germline V gene, CDR1 is SGHTA and CDR2 is FQGNSA. CDR3 amino acids: CASSPGTLTEAFF. CDR3 DNA sequence: TGTGCCAGCAGCCCCGGGACATTGACTGAAGCTTTCTTT. The entire variable domain, with the rest obtained from reference TRBV7-2 and TRBJ1-1, is as follows: GAGVSQSPSNKVTEKGKDVELRCDPISGHTALYWYRQSLGQGLEFLIYFQGNSAPDKSGLPSDRFSAERTGGSVSTLTIQRTQQEDSAVYLCASSPGTLTEAFFGQGTRLTVV.

The chain has TRBV9 and TRBJ2-5; 7 bases align to TRBD1. The germline V gene encodes CDR1 SGDLS and CDR2 YYNGEE. The CDR3 has 14 residues. The junction had 4 bases not matched to a gene; V was cut back by 0 bases and J by 5 bases. CDR3 loop: CASSVGGGEETQYF. Here the CDR3 DNA reads TGTGCCAGCAGCGTAGGAGGGGGCGAGGAGACCCAGTACTTC. Full variable domain (missing parts from reference TRBV9 and TRBJ2-5): DSGVTQTPKHLITATGQRVTLRCSPRSGDLSVYWYQQSLDQGLQFLIQYYNGEERAKGNILERFSAQQFPDLHSELNLSSLELGDSALYFCASSVGGGEETQYFGPGTRLLVL.

This clonotype was seen repeatedly, ten times or more. The rearrangement uses TRBV18 and TRBJ2-1, with D tentatively TRBD1 (5 bases). CDR3 size: 12 residues. Germline CDR1 and CDR2: KGHSH and LQKENI. V was cut by 1 base and J by 7 bases, with 5 bases left in between. CDR3 DNA sequence: TGTGCCAGCTCACCACGACAGAATGAGCAGTTCTTC. Translating it yields CASSPRQNEQFF.

This clonotype was recorded a few times. The chain has TRBV27 and TRBJ1-6, with 7 bases that match TRBD1. J was trimmed by 5 bases and V by 5 bases; bases with no gene match: 6. This CDR3 is built from 15 residues. In germline, CDR1 is MNHEY, CDR2 SMNVEV (reference sequence). CDR3 coding DNA: TGTGCCAGCAGTGTCGGGACAGACAATAATTCACCCCTCCACTTT. Translation gives CASSVGTDNNSPLHF.

Written as DNA, the CDR3 is TGTGCCAGCAGCTTAGAGGTAAACCTCGAGGAGACCCAGTACTTC. Its translation is CASSLEVNLEETQYF. V and J are TRBV7-8 and TRBJ2-5; D is unresolved. Germline V lookup: CDR1 SGHVS, CDR2 FQNEAQ. With 1 base removed from V and 5 bases from J, the gap between germline ends came to 14 bases. The CDR3 sequence is 15 residues long.

The rearrangement links TRBV11-2 to TRBJ1-2; perhaps TRBD1 as D (6 bases). CDR3 length equals 19 residues. Germline V CDR1 and CDR2: SGHAT, FQNNGV. V was shortened by 5 bases and J by 6 bases, with 31 bases between the two germline ends. CDR3 nucleotides: TGTGCCAGCAGCCCACCACGGGGGGGCAGTTTTGTCGCAAATGATGGCTACACCTTC. Translation gives CASSPPRGGSFVANDGYTF.

This clonotype was seen at least ten times. The CDR3 loop reads CASSYFPPGNGYTF. Here the CDR3 DNA reads TGTGCCAGCAGCTACTTTCCCCCAGGGAATGGCTACACCTTC. V is TRBV13 and J is TRBJ1-2; D is possibly TRBD1 (5 bases). Germline CDR1 reads PRHDT; CDR2 reads FYEKMQ (reference sequence). The V end lost 4 bases, the J end lost 6 bases, and 15 bases lay between the germline ends. The CDR3 is made up of 14 amino acids. Together with reference TRBV13 and TRBJ1-2, the CDR3 gives the full variable domain: AAGVIQSPRHLIKEKRETATLKCYPIPRHDTVYWYQQGPGQDPQFLISFYEKMQSDKGSIPDRFSAQQFSDYHSELNMSSLELGDSALYFCASSYFPPGNGYTFGSGTRLTVV.

This clonotype was detected only a few times. V gene TRBV27 combines with J gene TRBJ1-4; TRBD1 might be the D (6 bases). Germline CDR1 reads MNHEY; CDR2 reads SMNVEV (reference sequence). There are 16 residues in the CDR3. Deletions cut 6 bases from V and 8 bases from J, with 22 bases between. CDR3: CASRSGHHAVEEKLFF. CDR3 nucleotide sequence: TGTGCCAGCAGGTCGGGACACCACGCAGTAGAAGAAAAACTGTTTTTT.

There are many counts of this clonotype. The chain combines TRBV28 with TRBJ1-6, with a weak D call TRBD1 (6 bases). CDR3 length equals 15 residues. Per the germline V gene, CDR1 is MDHEN and CDR2 is SYDVKM. V was cut by 3 bases and J by 9 bases, with 15 bases left in between. This chain's CDR3 is CASSFINRDGSPLHF. CDR3 DNA: TGTGCCAGCAGTTTTATAAACAGGGACGGTTCACCCCTCCACTTT.

This clonotype was counted at least ten times. The V call is TRBV5-1, the J call TRBJ2-3, with D unresolved. Trimming shortened V by 4 bases and J by 4 bases, and 13 bases separated the two germline ends. This CDR3 spans 14 amino acids. The V gene's germline CDR1 is SGHRS and CDR2 YFSETQ. The CDR3 spells CASSPSLVSDTQYF. The DNA of the CDR3 is TGCGCCAGCAGCCCCTCCCTAGTTTCAGATACGCAGTATTTT.

In its sample, this clonotype was seen a few times. This chain uses TRBV13 with TRBJ2-5; 11 positions match TRBD1. The junction had 15 bases not matched to a gene; V was cut back by 8 bases and J by 1 base. CDR1 and CDR2 from the germline V gene are PRHDT and FYEKMQ (reference sequence). CDR3 length: 18 amino acids. Here the CDR3 reads CASSPLGTGTGGQETQYF. CDR3 bases: TGTGCCAGCTCACCACTTGGGACCGGGACAGGGGGCCAAGAGACCCAGTACTTC.

This clonotype was detected many times. The chain couples TRBV5-1 to TRBJ2-7; no clear D gene. Trimming removed 3 bases at V and 2 bases at J, with 12 bases between. CDR3 length: 14 residues. Germline CDR1 reads SGHRS; CDR2 reads YFSETQ. The CDR3: CASSSAGGTYEQYF. The CDR3 nucleotides read TGCGCCAGCAGCTCGGCTGGTGGCACCTACGAGCAGTACTTC.

A few counts support this clonotype. The chain employs TRBV4-2 and TRBJ1-5; no clear D. This CDR3 region has 14 residues. CDR1 LGHNA and CDR2 YNFKEQ come from the germline V gene. V was clipped by 0 bases and J by 4 bases, with 7 bases between them. In nucleotides, the CDR3 is TGTGCCAGCAGCCAAGATTGGGAGAATCAGCCCCAGCATTTT. Its protein is CASSQDWENQPQHF.